This entry features one T cell receptor beta chain sequence. The CDR3 covers 16 residues. The ends lost 8 bases at V and 0 bases at J; junction bases unmatched: 12. Germline V gene sequence: CDR1 MNHEY, CDR2 SMNVEV (reference sequence). The data belong to a study of blood T cell repertoires in COVID-19. Study-wide background: The origin of the acute and convalescent COVID-19 samples was the United States, Italy and Spain. T cells, B-cell-depleted T cells, or PBMCs supplied cDNA or gDNA.

Original analysis: Amplified reference gene primers provided the basis for estimating nucleated cell counts. The table came from immunoSEQ multiplex PCR; TCRdb's copy has only in-frame clones and leaves some out. V and J calls and clone size come straight from that table; D and trimming were deduced from the DNA. The sample contains 250,000 to 350,000 clones, more than 80% of which appear only once. The V and J genes are TRBV27 and TRBJ2-7; 8 positions agree with TRBD1. This receptor was obtained from a woman aged 25 to 39 with active or convalescent COVID-19. Sequencing was done on a sample of peripheral blood. CDR3 in amino acids: CASGYLVGTGSYEQYF. CDR3 nucleotide sequence: TGTGCCAGCGGCTACCTCGTCGGGACAGGCTCCTACGAGCAGTACTTC.